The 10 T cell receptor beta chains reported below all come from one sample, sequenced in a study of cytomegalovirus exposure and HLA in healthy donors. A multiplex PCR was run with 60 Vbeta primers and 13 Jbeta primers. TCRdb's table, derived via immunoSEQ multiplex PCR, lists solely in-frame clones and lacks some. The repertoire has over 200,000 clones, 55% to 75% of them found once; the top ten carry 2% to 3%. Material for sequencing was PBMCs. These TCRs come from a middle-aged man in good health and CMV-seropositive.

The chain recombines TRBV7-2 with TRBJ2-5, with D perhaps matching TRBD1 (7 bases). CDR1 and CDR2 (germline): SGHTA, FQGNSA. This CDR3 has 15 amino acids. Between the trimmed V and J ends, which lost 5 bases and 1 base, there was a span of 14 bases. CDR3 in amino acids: CASSPRGDSQETQYF. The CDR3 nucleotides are TGTGCCAGCAGCCCCAGGGGGGACAGCCAAGAGACCCAGTACTTC.

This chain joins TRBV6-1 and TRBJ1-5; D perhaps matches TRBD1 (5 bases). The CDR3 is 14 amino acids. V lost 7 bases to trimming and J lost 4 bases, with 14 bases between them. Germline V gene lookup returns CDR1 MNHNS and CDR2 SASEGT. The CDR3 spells CASTGGKKNQPQHF. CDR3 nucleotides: TGTGCCAGCACCGGGGGTAAGAAAAATCAGCCCCAGCATTTT.

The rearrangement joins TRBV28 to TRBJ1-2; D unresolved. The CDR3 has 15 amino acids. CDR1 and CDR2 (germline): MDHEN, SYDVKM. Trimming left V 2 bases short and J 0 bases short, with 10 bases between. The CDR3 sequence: CASSLTVIANYGYTF. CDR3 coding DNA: TGTGCCAGCAGTTTAACGGTGATAGCTAACTATGGCTACACCTTC.

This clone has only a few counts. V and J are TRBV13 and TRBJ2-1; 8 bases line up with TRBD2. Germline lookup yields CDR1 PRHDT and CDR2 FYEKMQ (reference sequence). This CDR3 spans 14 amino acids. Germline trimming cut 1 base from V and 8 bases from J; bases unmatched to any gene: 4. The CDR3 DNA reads TGTGCCAGCAGCTTAGCGGGGGGGCCAGATGAGCAGTTCTTC. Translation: CASSLAGGPDEQFF.

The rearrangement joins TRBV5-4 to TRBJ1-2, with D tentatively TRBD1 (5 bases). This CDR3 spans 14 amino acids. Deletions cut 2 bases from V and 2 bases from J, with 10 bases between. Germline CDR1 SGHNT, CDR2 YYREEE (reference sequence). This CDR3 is CASSLGNRNYGYTF. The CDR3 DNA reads TGTGCCAGCAGCTTAGGGAACAGGAACTATGGCTACACCTTC.

The CDR3, as DNA: TGTGCCAGCAGCTTGGCCTCCGGACTAGCAATAGAGACCCAGTACTTC. This encodes CASSLASGLAIETQYF. The chain has TRBV5-6 and TRBJ2-5; 8 nucleotides line up with TRBD2. The CDR3 contains 16 residues. Germline-derived CDR1 and CDR2 are SGHDT and YYEEEE. The ends lost 0 bases at V and 4 bases at J; junction bases unmatched: 8.

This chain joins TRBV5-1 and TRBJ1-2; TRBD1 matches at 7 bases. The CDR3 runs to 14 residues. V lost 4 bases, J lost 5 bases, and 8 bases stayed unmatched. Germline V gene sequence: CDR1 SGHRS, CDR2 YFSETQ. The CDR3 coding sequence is TGCGCCAGCAGCCTATCGACAGGGACGTATGGCTACACCTTC. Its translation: CASSLSTGTYGYTF. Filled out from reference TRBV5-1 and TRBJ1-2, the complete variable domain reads KAGVTQTPRYLIKTRGQQVTLSCSPISGHRSVSWYQQTPGQGLQFLFEYFSETQRNKGNFPGRFSGRQFSNSRSEMNVSTLELGDSALYLCASSLSTGTYGYTFGSGTRLTVV.

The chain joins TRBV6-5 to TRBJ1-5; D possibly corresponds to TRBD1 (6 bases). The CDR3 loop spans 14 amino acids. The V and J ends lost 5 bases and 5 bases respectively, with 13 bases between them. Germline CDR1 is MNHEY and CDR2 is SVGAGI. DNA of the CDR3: TGTGCCAGCAGTACCTACAGGGCCGATCAGCCCCAGCATTTT. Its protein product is CASSTYRADQPQHF.

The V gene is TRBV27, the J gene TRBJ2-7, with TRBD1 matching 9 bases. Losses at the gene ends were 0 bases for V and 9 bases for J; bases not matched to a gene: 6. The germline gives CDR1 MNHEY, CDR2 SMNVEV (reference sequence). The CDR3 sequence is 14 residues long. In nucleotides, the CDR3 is TGTGCCAGCAGTTTATCTAGGGGGACAGGGAGGCAGTACTTC. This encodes CASSLSRGTGRQYF.

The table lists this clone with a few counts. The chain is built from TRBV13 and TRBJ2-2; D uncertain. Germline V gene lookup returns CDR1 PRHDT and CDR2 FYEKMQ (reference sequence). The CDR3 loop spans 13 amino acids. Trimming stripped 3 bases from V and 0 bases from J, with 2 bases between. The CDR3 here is CASSFTNTGELFF. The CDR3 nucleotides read TGTGCCAGCAGCTTCACGAACACCGGGGAGCTGTTTTTT.